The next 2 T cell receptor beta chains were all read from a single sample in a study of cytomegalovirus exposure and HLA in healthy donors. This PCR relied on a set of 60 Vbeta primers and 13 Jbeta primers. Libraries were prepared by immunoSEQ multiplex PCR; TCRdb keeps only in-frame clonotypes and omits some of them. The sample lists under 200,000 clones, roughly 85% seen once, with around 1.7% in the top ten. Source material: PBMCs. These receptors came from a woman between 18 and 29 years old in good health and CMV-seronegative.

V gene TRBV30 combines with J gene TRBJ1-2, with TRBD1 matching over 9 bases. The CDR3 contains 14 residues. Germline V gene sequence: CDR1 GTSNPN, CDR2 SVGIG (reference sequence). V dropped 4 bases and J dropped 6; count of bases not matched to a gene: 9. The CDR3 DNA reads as TGTGCCTGGACCACAGGGGGCGGTTCGGATGGCTACACCTTC. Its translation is CAWTTGGGSDGYTF.

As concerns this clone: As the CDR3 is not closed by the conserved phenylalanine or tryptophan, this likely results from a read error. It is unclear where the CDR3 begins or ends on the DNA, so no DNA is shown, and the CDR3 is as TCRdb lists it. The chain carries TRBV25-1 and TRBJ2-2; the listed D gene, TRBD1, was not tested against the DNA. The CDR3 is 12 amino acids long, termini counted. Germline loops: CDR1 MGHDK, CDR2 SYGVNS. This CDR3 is CASNLNRNSGVV.